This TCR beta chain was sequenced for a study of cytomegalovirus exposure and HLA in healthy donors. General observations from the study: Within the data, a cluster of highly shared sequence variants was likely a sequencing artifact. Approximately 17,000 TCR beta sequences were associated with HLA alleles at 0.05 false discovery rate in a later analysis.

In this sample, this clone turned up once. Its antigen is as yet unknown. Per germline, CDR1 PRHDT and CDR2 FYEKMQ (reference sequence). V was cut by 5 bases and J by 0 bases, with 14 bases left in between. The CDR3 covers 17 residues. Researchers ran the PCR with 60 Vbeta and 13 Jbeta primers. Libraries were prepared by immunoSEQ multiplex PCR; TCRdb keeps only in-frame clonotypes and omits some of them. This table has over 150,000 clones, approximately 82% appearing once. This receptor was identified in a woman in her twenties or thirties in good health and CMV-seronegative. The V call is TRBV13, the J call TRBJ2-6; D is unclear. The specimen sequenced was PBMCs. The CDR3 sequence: CASSTGPYSSGANVLTF. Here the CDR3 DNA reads TGTGCCAGCAGCACGGGTCCTTACTCCTCTGGGGCCAACGTCCTGACTTTC.